This TCR beta chain emerged from a study of blood T cell repertoires in COVID-19. Study details: From T cells, B-cell-depleted T cells, or PBMCs came the material, which was cDNA or gDNA.

Profiling relied on immunoSEQ multiplex PCR, and the TCRdb table lists in-frame clones only, not all of them. The repertoire includes about 130,000 clones, around nine tenths of them detected once, and roughly 1.2% sits in the top ten. Germline trimming cut 0 bases from V and 4 bases from J; bases unmatched to any gene: 6. CDR1 SGHVS and CDR2 FQNEAQ come from the germline V gene. There are 16 residues in the CDR3. This clone was observed at least ten times. The rearrangement links TRBV7-8 to TRBJ2-7; 10 positions match TRBD2. This receptor was taken from a woman aged 80 or older with acute or convalescent COVID-19. Sequencing was performed on peripheral blood. CDR3 in amino acids: CASSLAFLAGVYEQYF. The CDR3, as DNA: TGTGCCAGCAGCTTAGCTTTTCTAGCGGGAGTGTACGAGCAGTACTTC.